The 8 T cell receptor beta chains listed next were all sequenced from one sample in a study of blood T cell repertoires in COVID-19. Profiling relied on immunoSEQ multiplex PCR, and the TCRdb table lists in-frame clones only, not all of them. The repertoire holds 50,000 to 55,000 clones, about 90% seen once, with approximately 16% in the top ten. Sequences were obtained from peripheral blood. Receptors were obtained from a human donor with active COVID-19. The donor label of this sample is uncertain.

V and J are TRBV12-3 or TRBV12-4 and TRBJ1-4; the match to TRBD1 covers 7 bases. This CDR3 is 13 amino acids long. Unmatched junction bases numbered 5, after V lost 8 bases and J lost 5 bases. CDR3 DNA sequence: TGTGCCAGCGGGCAGGGACAGAATGAAAAACTGTTTTTT. This codes for CASGQGQNEKLFF.

The genes are TRBV19 and TRBJ1-5; no clear D gene. V was pared by 8 bases and J by 1 base, with 15 bases between. The CDR3 has 15 amino acids. The V gene's germline CDR1 is LNHDA and CDR2 SQIVND (reference sequence). The CDR3 DNA reads TGTGCCAGTCTACGCGACATTACGAGCAATCAGCCCCAGCATTTT. This sequence encodes CASLRDITSNQPQHF. Drawing the rest from reference TRBV19 and TRBJ1-5, the complete variable domain is DGGITQSPKYLFRKEGQNVTLSCEQNLNHDAMYWYRQDPGQGLRLIYYSQIVNDFQKGDIAEGYSVSREKKESFPLTVTSAQKNPTAFYLCASLRDITSNQPQHFGDGTRLSIL.

CDR3 protein: CATSPGRGQLKAFF. CDR3 nucleotides: TGTGCCACCAGCCCAGGTAGAGGACAGCTTAAAGCTTTCTTT. The V and J genes are TRBV15 and TRBJ1-1; perhaps TRBD1 as D (6 bases). V lost 5 bases, J lost 9 bases, and 19 bases lay in between. This CDR3 is built from 14 residues. Per the germline V gene, CDR1 is LNHNV and CDR2 is YYDKDF (reference sequence).

The gene calls are TRBV6-5 and TRBJ2-3; 7 bases are shared with TRBD1. CDR3 length: 14 amino acids. V lost 6 bases, J lost 8 bases, and 11 bases stayed unmatched. In germline, CDR1 is MNHEY, CDR2 SVGAGI. The CDR3 protein is CASRMSGTAGTQYF. The CDR3 DNA is TGTGCCAGCAGGATGTCCGGGACAGCTGGTACGCAGTATTTT.

The V and J genes are TRBV7-9 and TRBJ1-2; D unclear. The CDR3 extends over 14 amino acids. From germline, CDR1 is SEHNR and CDR2 FQNEAQ (reference sequence). Trimming took off 1 base at V and 2 bases at J, with 8 bases between the two ends. The DNA for the CDR3 is TGTGCCAGCAGCTTAGTAGGAGGGAACTATGGCTACACCTTC. Its translation is CASSLVGGNYGYTF. The variable domain in full, completed from reference TRBV7-9 and TRBJ1-2, reads DTGVSQNPRHKITKRGQNVTFRCDPISEHNRLYWYRQTLGQGPEFLTYFQNEAQLEKSRLLSDRFSAERPKGSFSTLEIQRTEQGDSAMYLCASSLVGGNYGYTFGSGTRLTVV.

The V and J genes are TRBV11-2 and TRBJ2-5, with 13 bases fitting TRBD2. The CDR3 is made up of 19 amino acids. Germline CDR1 and CDR2: SGHAT and FQNNGV. J lost 6 bases, V lost 2 bases, and 15 bases had no gene match. The CDR3 spells CASSLNSLAGGPRQKTQYF. DNA of the CDR3: TGTGCCAGCAGCTTAAACTCACTAGCGGGGGGGCCCAGGCAAAAGACCCAGTACTTC.

This rearrangement joins TRBV1 to TRBJ1-3; the D call TRBD1 from the table was never checked on the DNA. TRBV1 counts as a pseudogene. This CDR3 has 17 amino acids. Here the CDR3 DNA reads TGCACCAGCTGCGAGACCGGGACAGCCCACTCTGGAAACACCATATATTTT. Protein sequence: CTSCETGTAHSGNTIYF.

The chain couples TRBV5-1 to TRBJ1-1; D ambiguous. CDR1 and CDR2 (germline): SGHRS, YFSETQ. The V end was cut by 0 bases, the J end by 0 bases, with 21 bases between. CDR3 length: 19 residues. Here the CDR3 reads CASSLARRVYENLNTEAFF. DNA of the CDR3: TGCGCCAGCAGCTTGGCCCGGAGGGTTTATGAGAATTTGAACACTGAAGCTTTCTTT.